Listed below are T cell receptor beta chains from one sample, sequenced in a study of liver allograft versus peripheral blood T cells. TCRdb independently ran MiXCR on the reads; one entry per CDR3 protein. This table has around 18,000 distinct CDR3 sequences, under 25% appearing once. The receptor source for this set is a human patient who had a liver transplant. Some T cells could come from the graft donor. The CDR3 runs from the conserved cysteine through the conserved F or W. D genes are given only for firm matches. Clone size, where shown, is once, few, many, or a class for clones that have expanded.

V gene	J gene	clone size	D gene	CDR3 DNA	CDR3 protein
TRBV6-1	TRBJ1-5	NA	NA	TGTGCCAGCAGTGGGGGGGGAAATCAGCCCCAGCATTTT	CASSGGGNQPQHF
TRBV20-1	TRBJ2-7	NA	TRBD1	TGCAGTGTCCCTAATCCAATGACAGGGATGGAGCAGTACTTC	CSVPNPMTGMEQYF
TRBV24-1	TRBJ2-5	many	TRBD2	TGTGCCACCAGTGCCTTGGGGACGGGGGGAGAAGAGACCCAGTACTTC	CATSALGTGGEETQYF
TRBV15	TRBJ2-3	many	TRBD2	TGTGCCACCAGCAGACTTGGGGGACTAGCGGGGAACACAGATACGCAGTATTTT	CATSRLGGLAGNTDTQYF
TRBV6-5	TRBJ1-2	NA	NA	TGTGCCAGCAGTTACTCTTACAGACAGGAGGATGGCTACACCTTC	CASSYSYRQEDGYTF
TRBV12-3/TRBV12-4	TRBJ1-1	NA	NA	TGTGCCAGCAGTTTGGGGGGAGCGGCCACTGAAGCTTTCTTT	CASSLGGAATEAFF
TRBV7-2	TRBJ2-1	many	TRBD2	TGTGCCAGTGCCGGCGGGAGACCCAATGAGCAGTTCTTC	CASAGGRPNEQFF
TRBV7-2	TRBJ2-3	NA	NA	TGTGCCAGCAGCTTACTGAAGCGGAGCACAGATACGCAGTATTTT	CASSLLKRSTDTQYF
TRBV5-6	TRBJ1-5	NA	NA	TGTGCCAGCAGCTTGAGGGGAGATCAGCCCCAGCATTTT	CASSLRGDQPQHF
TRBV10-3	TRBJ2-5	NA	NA	TGTGCCATTCGAGAGCGGGACAGCCAAGAGACCCAGTACTTC	CAIRERDSQETQYF
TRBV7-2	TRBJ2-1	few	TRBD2	TGTGCCAGCAGCTTAGCGCCGGCGGGAGGCTACAATGAGCAGTTCTTC	CASSLAPAGGYNEQFF
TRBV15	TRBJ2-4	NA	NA	TGTGCCACCAGCAGAGATAAGGGACAAATAGCCAAAAACATTCAGTACTTC	CATSRDKGQIAKNIQYF
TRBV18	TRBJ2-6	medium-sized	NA	TGTGCCAGCTCACCACGATTCCAGGGGTCTGGGGCCAACGTCCTGACTTTC	CASSPRFQGSGANVLTF
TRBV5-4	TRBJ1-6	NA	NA	TGTGCCAGCAGCTTGGCGGGGGGAAGGGAAGGTTCACCCCTCCACTTT	CASSLAGGREGSPLHF
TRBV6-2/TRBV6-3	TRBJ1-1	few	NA	TGTGCCAGCAGTTATGCTCTCACAGGGATCAACACTGAAGCTTTCTTT	CASSYALTGINTEAFF
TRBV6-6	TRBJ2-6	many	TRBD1	TGTGCCAGCACCTCGACAGGGGGAACTGGGGCCAACGTCCTGACTTTC	CASTSTGGTGANVLTF
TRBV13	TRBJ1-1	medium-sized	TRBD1	TGTGCCAGCAGCTTGGACAGGCCTCACACTGAAGCTTTCTTT	CASSLDRPHTEAFF
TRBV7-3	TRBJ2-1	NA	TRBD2	TGTGCCAGCAGCGTTACTAGCGGGGGGGCGATTGAGCAGTTCTTC	CASSVTSGGAIEQFF
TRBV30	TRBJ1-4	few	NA	TGTGCCTGGAGCCAGAGGGGGGTTTTGCGGGAAAAACTGTTTTTT	CAWSQRGVLREKLFF
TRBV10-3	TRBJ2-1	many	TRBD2	TGTGCCATCAGCGGCGGGGGGCAAAACAATGAGCAGTTCTTC	CAISGGGQNNEQFF
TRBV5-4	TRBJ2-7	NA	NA	TGTGCCAGCAGCTTGGGAGACGGATCCGTTAGCGAGCAGTACTTC	CASSLGDGSVSEQYF
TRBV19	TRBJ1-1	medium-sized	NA	TGTGCCAGTAGGACGACAGCCTATTTGATGAACACTGAAGCTTTCTTT	CASRTTAYLMNTEAFF
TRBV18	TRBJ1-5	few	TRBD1	TGTGCCAGCTCCCCAGTCAGAGGGGGCTACCAGCCCCAGCATTTT	CASSPVRGGYQPQHF
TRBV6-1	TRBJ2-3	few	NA	TGTGCCAGCAGTGAACGACTAACCCCTGATACGCAGTATTTT	CASSERLTPDTQYF
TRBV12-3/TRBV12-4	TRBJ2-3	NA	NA	TGTGCCAGCCGCTGGGCTGGCACAGATACGCAGTATTTT	CASRWAGTDTQYF
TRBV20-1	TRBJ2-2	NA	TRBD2	TGCAGTGCCGGATTGAGCGGGAGGGCCACCGGGGAGCTGTTTTTT	CSAGLSGRATGELFF
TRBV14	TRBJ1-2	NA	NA	TGTGCCAGCAGCCTGATGACGGGTTACTATGGCTACACCTTC	CASSLMTGYYGYTF
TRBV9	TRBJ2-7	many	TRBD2	TGTGCCAGCAGCGTAGAGTCCAGCGGGAGCTACGAGCAGTACTTC	CASSVESSGSYEQYF
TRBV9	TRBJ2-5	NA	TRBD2	TGTGCCAGCAGCGTGAGCGGGGTAGGGGAGACCCAGTACTTC	CASSVSGVGETQYF
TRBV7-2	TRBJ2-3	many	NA	TGTGCCAGCAGCGCTAATCCGGGAGATACGCAGTATTTT	CASSANPGDTQYF
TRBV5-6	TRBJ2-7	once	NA	TGCGCCAGCAGCTTGACACAGACCAGCTACGAGCAGTACTTC	CASSLTQTSYEQYF
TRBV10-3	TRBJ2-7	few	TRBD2	TGTGCCATCAGTGAGCGGATGGGCGGGGGGGTCGACGAGCAGTACTTC	CAISERMGGGVDEQYF
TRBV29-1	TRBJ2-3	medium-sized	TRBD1	TGCAGCGGCCAGCTACTATCCGGGACAGGGCATACGCAGTATTTT	CSGQLLSGTGHTQYF
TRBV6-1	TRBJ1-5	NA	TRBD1	TGTGCCAGCAGAACACAGGGGACCAATCAGCCCCAGCATTTT	CASRTQGTNQPQHF
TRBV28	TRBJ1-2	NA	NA	TGTGCCAGCAGACCTGACCGAAGCTATGGCTACACCTTC	CASRPDRSYGYTF
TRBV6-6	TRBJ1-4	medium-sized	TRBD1	TGTGCCAGCAGTCAAACAGGGGGGGGGGAAAAACTGTTTTTT	CASSQTGGGEKLFF
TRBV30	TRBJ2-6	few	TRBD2	TGTGCCTGCGGGGGGGGGGCCAACGTCCTGACTTTC	CACGGGANVLTF
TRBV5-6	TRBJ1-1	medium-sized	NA	TGTGCCAGCAGCCCCGGGCAGGCCGACAGGGAAGCTTTCTTT	CASSPGQADREAFF
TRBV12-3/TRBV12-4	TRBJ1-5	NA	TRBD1	TGTGCCAGCAGTTTAGGGGGACAGAACAATCAGCCCCAGCATTTT	CASSLGGQNNQPQHF
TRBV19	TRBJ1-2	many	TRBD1	TGTGCCAGTAGTGACAGGGGGCGAAACTATGGCTACACCTTC	CASSDRGRNYGYTF
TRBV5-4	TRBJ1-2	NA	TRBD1	TGTGCCAGCAGCTTAGTGACAGGGGTTAACTATGGCTACACCTTC	CASSLVTGVNYGYTF
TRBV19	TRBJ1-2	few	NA	TGTGCCAGTAGTATAGCCCCAGGGGCCTTCCCATATGGCTACACCTTC	CASSIAPGAFPYGYTF
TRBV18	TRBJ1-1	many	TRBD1	TGTGCCAGCTCACCAAGACAGGGACCCACTGAAGCTTTCTTT	CASSPRQGPTEAFF
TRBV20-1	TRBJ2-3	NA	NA	TGCAGTGCTTTGTGGGGGGTGGATACGCAGTATTTT	CSALWGVDTQYF
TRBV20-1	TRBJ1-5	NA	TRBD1	TGCAGTGCTAGCCGCATGGGACAGGACAATCAGCCCCAGCATTTT	CSASRMGQDNQPQHF
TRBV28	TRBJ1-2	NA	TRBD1	TGTGCCAGCAGCCACAGGGGTTGGGATGGCTACACCTTC	CASSHRGWDGYTF
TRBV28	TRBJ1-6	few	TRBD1	TGTGCCAGCAGTTCAGCACAGGGGGGAATCTCTGATTCACCCCTCCACTTT	CASSSAQGGISDSPLHF
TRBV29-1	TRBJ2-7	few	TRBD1	TGCAGCGTTATCCCAGGGGGCCTGGACGAGCAGTACTTC	CSVIPGGLDEQYF